This T cell receptor (beta chain) was captured by sequencing in a study of spatial heterogeneity in lung cancer. As for the study in general: Sequencing covered available follow-up PBMC samples collected a median of approximately 2 years after resection. There were, on average, more than 8.5 raw-read appearances for each unique TCR and UMI combination.

TCR cDNA molecules each carried a unique molecular identifier. TCRdb processed the 5' RACE reads anew with MiXCR; each CDR3 protein has one entry. The data show around 110,000 distinct CDR3 sequences, 9.5% to 15% seen once. The time point: blood at routine non-recurrence follow-up after resection. Whole RNA came from tumor, nontumor lung or frozen PBMC and was sequenced without being sorted. This clonotype was found many times. In germline, CDR1 is SQVTM, CDR2 ANQGSEA. The CDR3 length is 15 residues. Trimming cost V 3 bases and J 11 bases, with 25 bases left between them. The sequence was obtained from a male donor with early-stage non-small cell lung cancer. This material consisted of PBMCs, taken at follow-up. The V gene is TRBV29-1, the J gene TRBJ1-1, with D unresolved. CDR3 coding DNA: TGCAGCGTTGATTTTGGACGACGAGAGCGTAGAGAGGCTTTCTTT. It is translated as CSVDFGRRERREAFF.